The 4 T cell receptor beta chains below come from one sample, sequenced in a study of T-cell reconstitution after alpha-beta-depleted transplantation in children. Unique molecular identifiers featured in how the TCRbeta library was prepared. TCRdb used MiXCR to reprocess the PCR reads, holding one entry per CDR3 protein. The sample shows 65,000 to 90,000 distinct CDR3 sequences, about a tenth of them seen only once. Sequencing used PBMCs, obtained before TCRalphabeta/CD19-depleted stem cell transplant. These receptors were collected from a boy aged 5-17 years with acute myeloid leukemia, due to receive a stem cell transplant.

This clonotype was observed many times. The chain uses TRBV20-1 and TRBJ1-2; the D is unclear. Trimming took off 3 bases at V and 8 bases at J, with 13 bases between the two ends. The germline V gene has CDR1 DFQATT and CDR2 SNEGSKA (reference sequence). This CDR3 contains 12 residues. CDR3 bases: TGCAGTGCTAGTCAACGGCCTGACGGCTACACCTTC. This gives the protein CSASQRPDGYTF.

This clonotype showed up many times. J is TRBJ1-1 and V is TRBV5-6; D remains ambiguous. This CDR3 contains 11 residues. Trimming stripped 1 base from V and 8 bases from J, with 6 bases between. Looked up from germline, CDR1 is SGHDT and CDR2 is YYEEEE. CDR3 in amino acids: CASSLSGEAFF. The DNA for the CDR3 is TGTGCCAGCAGCTTGTCTGGAGAAGCTTTCTTT.

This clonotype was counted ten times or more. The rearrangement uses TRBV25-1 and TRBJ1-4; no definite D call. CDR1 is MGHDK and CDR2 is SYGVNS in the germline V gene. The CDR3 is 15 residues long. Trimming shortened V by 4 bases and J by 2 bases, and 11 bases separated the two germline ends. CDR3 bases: TGTGCCAGCAGTGGCTTCCCCTATACTAATGAAAAACTGTTTTTT. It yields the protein CASSGFPYTNEKLFF.

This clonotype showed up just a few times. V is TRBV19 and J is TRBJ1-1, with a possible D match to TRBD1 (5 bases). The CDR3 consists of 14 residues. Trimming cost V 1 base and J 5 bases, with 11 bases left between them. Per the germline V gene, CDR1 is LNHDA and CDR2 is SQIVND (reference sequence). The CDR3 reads CASSIVQGLTEAFF. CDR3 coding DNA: TGTGCCAGTAGTATAGTCCAGGGATTGACTGAAGCTTTCTTT. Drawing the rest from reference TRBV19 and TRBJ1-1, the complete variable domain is DGGITQSPKYLFRKEGQNVTLSCEQNLNHDAMYWYRQDPGQGLRLIYYSQIVNDFQKGDIAEGYSVSREKKESFPLTVTSAQKNPTAFYLCASSIVQGLTEAFFGQGTRLTVV.